Shown below are 26 T cell receptor beta chains from a single sample sequenced in a study of T-cell memory formation after mild COVID-19. TCRdb redid the calling of the 5' RACE reads with MiXCR, one entry per CDR3 protein. This sample has 200,000 to 300,000 distinct CDR3 sequences, with approximately 15% found just once. The specimen was PBMCs or a T cell subset sorted from them (not recorded which). Receptors originate from an adult woman who had mild COVID-19 (a few samples of this study predate the infection). Cell type and time point are not known.

This clonotype was detected a few times. This sequence joins TRBV19 and TRBJ1-3, with D unclear. V lost 3 bases and J lost 2, with 11 bases in between. The CDR3 has 15 amino acids. CDR1 is LNHDA, CDR2 SQIVND, per germline (reference sequence). DNA for the CDR3: TGTGCCAGTAGTATCGACCGGGTCGCTGGAAACACCATATATTTT. It encodes CASSIDRVAGNTIYF.

The chain uses TRBV25-1 and TRBJ2-7; D call uncertain. The CDR3 totals 14 residues. Germline lookup yields CDR1 MGHDK and CDR2 SYGVNS. Trimming cost V 8 bases and J 1 base, with 15 bases left between them. The CDR3 region is CASAPFHSSYEQYF. Written as DNA, the CDR3 is TGTGCCAGCGCCCCGTTTCACAGTTCCTACGAGCAGTACTTC.

The J gene is TRBJ2-3, the V gene TRBV20-1; TRBD2 matches at 7 bases. J lost 1 base, V lost 3 bases, and 10 bases had no gene match. In germline, CDR1 is DFQATT, CDR2 SNEGSKA (reference sequence). The CDR3 spans 16 residues. This CDR3 is CSASGRFLKGTDTQYF. Written as DNA, the CDR3 is TGCAGTGCTAGCGGGAGGTTCCTAAAGGGCACAGATACGCAGTATTTT.

This clonotype turned up a few times. The chain has TRBV9 and TRBJ2-6, with 10 bases matching TRBD1. With V trimmed by 4 bases and J by 4 bases, 14 bases remained unmatched. This CDR3 contains 19 residues. Germline CDR1 is SGDLS and CDR2 is YYNGEE. The CDR3 nucleotides read TGTGCCAGCAGCTCCCGAGAGGGACAGGGGACGGCGGGGGCCAACGTCCTGACTTTC. Translation: CASSSREGQGTAGANVLTF.

The genes are TRBV7-3 and TRBJ1-2; D is unresolved. Germline assignment: CDR1 SGHTA and CDR2 FQGTGA. V was pared by 4 bases and J by 5 bases, with 11 bases between. The length of the CDR3 is 13 residues. DNA of the CDR3: TGTGCCAGCAGCTACCGGGATGGTTATGGCTACACCTTC. Residues: CASSYRDGYGYTF.

This chain joins TRBV7-9 and TRBJ1-1, with a weak D call TRBD1 (5 bases). The CDR3 sequence is 14 residues long. V was pared by 4 bases and J by 4 bases, with 13 bases between. Germline CDR1 is SEHNR and CDR2 is FQNEAQ (reference sequence). CDR3 in DNA: TGTGCCAGCAGCTCCTCGGGGCGCGGCACTGAAGCTTTCTTT. Amino acids: CASSSSGRGTEAFF. Filled out from reference TRBV7-9 and TRBJ1-1, the complete variable domain reads DTGVSQNPRHKITKRGQNVTFRCDPISEHNRLYWYRQTLGQGPEFLTYFQNEAQLEKSRLLSDRFSAERPKGSFSTLEIQRTEQGDSAMYLCASSSSGRGTEAFFGQGTRLTVV.

J is TRBJ1-2 and V is TRBV20-1; the D is unclear. The length of the CDR3 is 14 residues. Germline CDR1 DFQATT, CDR2 SNEGSKA (reference sequence). Trimming cost V 2 bases and J 6 bases, with 16 bases left between them. CDR3 bases: TGCAGTGCTAGACCGGACCTCCAAAGCGATGGCTACACCTTC. Translating gives CSARPDLQSDGYTF.

This clonotype has a single count. The rearrangement joins TRBV4-2 to TRBJ2-3; 10 positions agree with TRBD2. Germline trimming cut 1 base from V and 4 bases from J; bases unmatched to any gene: 2. The CDR3 extends over 15 amino acids. Per germline, CDR1 LGHNA and CDR2 YNFKEQ. This CDR3 is CASSQGSGGADTQYF. CDR3 sequence (DNA): TGTGCCAGCAGCCAAGGGAGCGGGGGGGCAGATACGCAGTATTTT.

The chain couples TRBV5-1 to TRBJ2-3; D is uncertain. The V and J ends lost 1 base and 0 bases respectively, with 9 bases between them. CDR1 SGHRS and CDR2 YFSETQ come from the germline V gene. The CDR3 sequence is 15 residues long. The CDR3 DNA reads as TGCGCCAGCAGCTTGAGGCAGGAAAGCACAGATACGCAGTATTTT. It translates to CASSLRQESTDTQYF.

There are a few counts of this clonotype. This chain links TRBV15 with TRBJ1-5, with 8 bases matching TRBD1. V gave up 5 bases and J gave up 2 bases; unmatched junction bases: 5. The CDR3 runs to 15 residues. The germline gives CDR1 LNHNV, CDR2 YYDKDF (reference sequence). In DNA, the CDR3 is TGTGCCACCAGCCTAGGACAGGGAGGCAATCAGCCCCAGCATTTT. Residues: CATSLGQGGNQPQHF.

This clonotype was counted many times. The chain combines TRBV18 with TRBJ2-1, with D perhaps TRBD1 (5 bases). The CDR3 is 14 amino acids. Between the trimmed V and J ends, which lost 3 bases and 8 bases, there was a span of 14 bases. CDR1 and CDR2 from the germline V gene are KGHSH and LQKENI. CDR3 sequence reads: CASSPRTRTDEQFF. In DNA, the CDR3 is TGTGCCAGCTCACCCCGGACAAGGACCGATGAGCAGTTCTTC.

This clonotype was detected only a few times. The chain employs TRBV6-6 and TRBJ1-1, with D maybe TRBD1 (5 bases). Trimming left V 8 bases short and J 1 base short, with 17 bases between. The CDR3 sequence is 15 residues long. Germline assignment: CDR1 MNHNY and CDR2 SVGAGI (reference sequence). The CDR3 DNA reads TGTGCCAGCCTTTGGGGCGGGATGAAGAACACTGAAGCTTTCTTT. This gives the protein CASLWGGMKNTEAFF.

This clonotype showed up just a few times. The chain is built from TRBV3-1 and TRBJ2-1; D ambiguous. Between the trimmed V and J ends, which lost 0 bases and 10 bases, there was a span of 13 bases. CDR3 length: 14 residues. Germline CDR1 is LGHDT and CDR2 is YNNKEL (reference sequence). CDR3 loop: CASSQEVGQSEQFF. The CDR3 bases are TGTGCCAGCAGCCAAGAAGTCGGGCAATCGGAGCAGTTCTTC.

This clonotype has a handful of counts. The V call is TRBV10-3, the J call TRBJ1-2; D possibly corresponds to TRBD1 (5 bases). The CDR3 totals 14 residues. V was shortened by 7 bases and J by 1 base, with 13 bases between the two germline ends. Germline V CDR1 and CDR2: ENHRY, SYGVKD. The CDR3 DNA reads as TGTGCCATCACGGGGCGGACGGATAACTATGGCTACACCTTC. Its protein product is CAITGRTDNYGYTF.

In its sample, this clonotype was seen a few times. The chain employs TRBV12-3 or TRBV12-4 and TRBJ1-1; D remains unclear. The V end was cut by 5 bases, the J end by 0 bases, with 13 bases between. The CDR3 has 15 residues. As DNA, the CDR3 is TGTGCCAGCAGTCCCCTGGTGGGTTTGAACACTGAAGCTTTCTTT. Translated: CASSPLVGLNTEAFF.

This clonotype has more than one count but fewer than ten. The V gene is TRBV6-5, the J gene TRBJ1-2; 7 nucleotides align to TRBD1. The V and J ends lost 0 bases and 2 bases, in that order; junction bases with no gene match: 6. Germline lookup yields CDR1 MNHEY and CDR2 SVGAGI. CDR3 length equals 16 residues. The CDR3, as DNA: TGTGCCAGCAGTTACTCGATGGCAGGGGGGAACTATGGCTACACCTTC. Encoded protein: CASSYSMAGGNYGYTF.

This clonotype was observed a handful of times. J is TRBJ2-7 and V is TRBV20-1, with TRBD1 as a possible D gene (6 bases). Trimming took off 5 bases at V and 2 bases at J, with 22 bases between the two ends. Germline CDR1 reads DFQATT; CDR2 reads SNEGSKA (reference sequence). The CDR3 is made up of 16 amino acids. The CDR3 is CSALHSLGTLTYEQYF. As DNA, the CDR3 is TGCAGTGCTCTTCACTCTCTCGGGACACTTACCTACGAGCAGTACTTC.

V and J are TRBV29-1 and TRBJ1-1; D call uncertain. Germline V gene lookup returns CDR1 SQVTM and CDR2 ANQGSEA. The CDR3 sequence is 13 residues long. Trimming shortened V by 6 bases and J by 1 base, and 12 bases separated the two germline ends. As DNA, the CDR3 is TGCAGCGTCTCGGAGGACCCGAACACTGAAGCTTTCTTT. This gives the protein CSVSEDPNTEAFF.

The J gene is TRBJ1-1, the V gene TRBV3-1, with D tentatively TRBD1 (6 bases). This CDR3 has 14 amino acids. CDR1 is LGHDT and CDR2 is YNNKEL in the germline V gene (reference sequence). V dropped 6 bases and J dropped 4 bases, with 15 bases sitting between them. The CDR3 region is CASSDRGMVTEAFF. The CDR3 coding sequence is TGTGCCAGCAGTGATAGGGGGATGGTCACTGAAGCTTTCTTT.

This clonotype was seen only once. J is TRBJ1-2 and V is TRBV30; a possible D gene is TRBD1 (6 bases). The CDR3 has 14 residues. From germline, CDR1 is GTSNPN and CDR2 SVGIG (reference sequence). V dropped 3 bases and J dropped 5 bases, with 16 bases sitting between them. The CDR3 coding sequence is TGTGCCTGGAGACTAAAAGGGGGTTCATATGGCTACACCTTC. Translated: CAWRLKGGSYGYTF.

The genes are TRBV5-1 and TRBJ1-6; TRBD1 aligns across 7 bases. The V segment lost 0 bases and the J segment 9 bases; nucleotides outside the gene matches: 9. Per germline, CDR1 SGHRS and CDR2 YFSETQ. The CDR3 is made up of 16 amino acids. CDR3 region: CASSLAGSRGISPLHF. The CDR3 nucleotides read TGCGCCAGCAGCTTGGCTGGCTCCAGGGGGATTTCACCCCTCCACTTT.

This clonotype turned up a few times. The rearrangement uses TRBV27 and TRBJ1-2; the match to TRBD1 covers 9 bases. The CDR3 contains 14 residues. CDR1 MNHEY and CDR2 SMNVEV come from the germline V gene (reference sequence). With 6 bases clipped from V and 3 bases from J, the junction kept 5 bases outside the gene matches. CDR3 nucleotides: TGTGCCAGCAGCCGGGACAGGGCTTACTATGGCTACACCTTC. It specifies CASSRDRAYYGYTF.

This clonotype was counted between two and nine times. The V and J genes are TRBV7-6 and TRBJ2-5, with a possible D match to TRBD1 (6 bases). This CDR3 spans 16 amino acids. The V gene lost 1 base and the J gene lost 4 bases, with 16 bases spanning the gap. In germline, CDR1 is SGHVS, CDR2 FNYEAQ. The DNA for the CDR3 is TGTGCCAGCAGCTTAGGGACGTGGGGGCCAGTAGAGACCCAGTACTTC. Protein sequence: CASSLGTWGPVETQYF.

CDR3 sequence: CASSPTRTANTGELFF. The CDR3 DNA is TGTGCCAGCAGTCCAACCAGGACAGCGAACACCGGGGAGCTGTTTTTT. The V gene is TRBV3-1, the J gene TRBJ2-2; maybe TRBD1 (6 bases). The CDR3 runs to 16 residues. Per the germline V gene, CDR1 is LGHDT and CDR2 is YNNKEL (reference sequence). With 6 bases removed from V and 0 bases from J, the gap between germline ends came to 14 bases.

The V call is TRBV10-3, the J call TRBJ1-1; a possible D gene is TRBD1 (5 bases). The CDR3 has 14 amino acids. Trimming left V 3 bases short and J 6 bases short, with 14 bases between. Per the germline V gene, CDR1 is ENHRY and CDR2 is SYGVKD. CDR3 sequence: CAISDMAGKSEAFF. Here the CDR3 DNA reads TGTGCCATCAGTGACATGGCAGGGAAGTCTGAAGCTTTCTTT.

J is TRBJ1-2 and V is TRBV6-5; no reliable D call. From germline, CDR1 is MNHEY and CDR2 SVGAGI. Deletions cut 4 bases from V and 3 bases from J, with 9 bases between. There are 13 residues in the CDR3. The CDR3 DNA sequence: TGTGCCAGCAGTTCCGTGAATTACTATGGCTACACCTTC. Translated, it gives CASSSVNYYGYTF.